The sequence of this T cell receptor (beta chain) was determined in a study of cytomegalovirus exposure and HLA in healthy donors. Study results and caveats: The sole available immune exposure information was CMV serostatus. By a later analysis, the bulk of CMV-associated TCR beta chains appeared HLA-restricted.

A word on this clone: The antigen remains unidentified.

The PCR contained 60 Vbeta and 13 Jbeta primers. The table came from immunoSEQ multiplex PCR; TCRdb's copy has only in-frame clones and leaves some out. The sample consists of about 170,000 clones, 82% of them appearing once. This CDR3 region has 14 residues. Trimming shortened V by 3 bases and J by 2 bases, and 8 bases separated the two germline ends. Germline V gene data show CDR1 as LNHDA and CDR2 as SQIVND (reference sequence). Sequencing was performed on PBMCs. The J gene is TRBJ1-5, the V gene TRBV19; D is ambiguous. This receptor was obtained from a male donor in good health and CMV-seronegative. Written as DNA, the CDR3 is TGTGCCAGTAGTATTGAGTTGCGCAATCAGCCCCAGCATTTT. Its translation is CASSIELRNQPQHF.